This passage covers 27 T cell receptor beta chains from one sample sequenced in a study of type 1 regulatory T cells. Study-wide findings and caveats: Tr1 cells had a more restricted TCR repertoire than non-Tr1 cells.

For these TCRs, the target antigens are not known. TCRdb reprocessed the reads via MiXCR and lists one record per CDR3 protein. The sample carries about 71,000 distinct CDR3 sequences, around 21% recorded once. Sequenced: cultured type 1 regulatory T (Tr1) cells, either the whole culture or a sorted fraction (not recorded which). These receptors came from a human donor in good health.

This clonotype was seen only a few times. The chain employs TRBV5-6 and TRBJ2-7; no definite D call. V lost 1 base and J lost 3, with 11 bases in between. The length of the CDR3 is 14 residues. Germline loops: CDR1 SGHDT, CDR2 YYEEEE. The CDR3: CASSLIGSFYEQYF. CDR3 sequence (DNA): TGTGCCAGCAGCTTGATAGGAAGTTTCTACGAGCAGTACTTC.

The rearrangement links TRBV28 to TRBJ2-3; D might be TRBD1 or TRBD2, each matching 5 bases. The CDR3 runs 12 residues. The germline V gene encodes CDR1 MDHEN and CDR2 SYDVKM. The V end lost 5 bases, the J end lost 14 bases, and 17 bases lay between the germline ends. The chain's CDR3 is CASSDPGPSTYF. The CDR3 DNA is TGTGCCAGCAGTGATCCGGGACCTTCCACGTATTTT.

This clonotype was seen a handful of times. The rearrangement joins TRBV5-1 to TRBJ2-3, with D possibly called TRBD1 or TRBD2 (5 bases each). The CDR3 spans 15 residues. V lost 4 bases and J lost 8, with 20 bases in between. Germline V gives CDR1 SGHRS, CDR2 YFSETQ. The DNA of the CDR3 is TGCGCCAGCAGCCAGAGGTCGGGACCCCTCGTTACGCAGTATTTT. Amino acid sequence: CASSQRSGPLVTQYF.

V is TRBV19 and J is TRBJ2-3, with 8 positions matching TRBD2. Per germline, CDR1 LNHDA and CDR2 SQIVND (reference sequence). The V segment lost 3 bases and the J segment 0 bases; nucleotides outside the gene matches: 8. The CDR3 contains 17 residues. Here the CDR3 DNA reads TGTGCCAGTAGTATTGCGGCTAGCGGGTTTAGCACAGATACGCAGTATTTT. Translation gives CASSIAASGFSTDTQYF.

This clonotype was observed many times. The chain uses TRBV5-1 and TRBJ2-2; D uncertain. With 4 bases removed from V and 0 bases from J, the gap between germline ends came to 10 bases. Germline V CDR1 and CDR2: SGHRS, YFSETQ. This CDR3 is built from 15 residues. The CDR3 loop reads CASSPGAPNTGELFF. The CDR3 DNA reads TGCGCCAGCAGCCCAGGTGCCCCGAACACCGGGGAGCTGTTTTTT.

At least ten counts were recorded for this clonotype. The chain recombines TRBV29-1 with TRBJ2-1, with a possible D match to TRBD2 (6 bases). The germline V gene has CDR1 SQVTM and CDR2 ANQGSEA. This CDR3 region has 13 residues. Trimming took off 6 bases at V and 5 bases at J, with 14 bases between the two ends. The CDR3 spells CSVEKGLHNEQFF. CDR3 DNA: TGCAGCGTGGAAAAGGGACTCCACAATGAGCAGTTCTTC.

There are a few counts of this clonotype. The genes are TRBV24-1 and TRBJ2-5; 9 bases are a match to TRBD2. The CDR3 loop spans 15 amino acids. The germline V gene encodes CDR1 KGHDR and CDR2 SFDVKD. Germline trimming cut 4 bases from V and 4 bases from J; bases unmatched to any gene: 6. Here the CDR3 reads CATSDATSGGETQYF. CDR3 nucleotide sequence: TGTGCCACCAGTGACGCGACTAGCGGAGGAGAGACCCAGTACTTC.

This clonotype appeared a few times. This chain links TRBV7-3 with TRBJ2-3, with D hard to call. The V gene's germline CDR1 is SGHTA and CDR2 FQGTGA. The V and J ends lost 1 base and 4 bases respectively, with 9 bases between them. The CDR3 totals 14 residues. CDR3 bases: TGTGCCAGCAGCTTAAACCCGGTTTCAGATACGCAGTATTTT. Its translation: CASSLNPVSDTQYF.

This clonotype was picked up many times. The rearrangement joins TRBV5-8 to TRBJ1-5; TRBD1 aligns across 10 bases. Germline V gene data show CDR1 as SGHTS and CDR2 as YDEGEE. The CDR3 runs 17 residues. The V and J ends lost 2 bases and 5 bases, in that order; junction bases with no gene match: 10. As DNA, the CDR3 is TGTGCCAGCAGCTTAATCGGAGGACAGGGGGTTTATCAGCCCCAGCATTTT. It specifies CASSLIGGQGVYQPQHF.

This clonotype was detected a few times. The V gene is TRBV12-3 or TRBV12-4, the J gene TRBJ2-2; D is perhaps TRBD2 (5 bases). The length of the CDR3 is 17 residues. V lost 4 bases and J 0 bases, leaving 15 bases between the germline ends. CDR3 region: CASSSGVLGSNTGELFF. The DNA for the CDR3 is TGTGCCAGCAGTTCCGGTGTACTAGGGTCGAACACCGGGGAGCTGTTTTTT.

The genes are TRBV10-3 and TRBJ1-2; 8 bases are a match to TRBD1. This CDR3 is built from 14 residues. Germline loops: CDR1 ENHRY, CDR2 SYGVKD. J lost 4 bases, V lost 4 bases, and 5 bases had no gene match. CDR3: CAISVDRVAYGYTF. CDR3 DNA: TGTGCCATCAGTGTGGACAGGGTTGCCTATGGCTACACCTTC.

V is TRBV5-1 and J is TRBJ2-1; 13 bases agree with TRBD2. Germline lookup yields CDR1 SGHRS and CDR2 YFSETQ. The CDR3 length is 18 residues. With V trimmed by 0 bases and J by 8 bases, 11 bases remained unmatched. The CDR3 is CASSLGLAGGPTRDEQFF. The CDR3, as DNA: TGCGCCAGCAGCTTGGGACTAGCGGGAGGCCCCACACGGGATGAGCAGTTCTTC.

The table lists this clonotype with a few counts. The CDR3 sequence: CASSSEGTSRYNEQFF. DNA for the CDR3: TGCGCCAGCAGCTCGGAAGGGACTAGCAGGTACAATGAGCAGTTCTTC. The chain joins TRBV5-1 to TRBJ2-1, with 9 nucleotides matching TRBD2. The CDR3 totals 16 residues. In germline, CDR1 is SGHRS, CDR2 YFSETQ. The V gene end was trimmed by 3 bases and the J gene end by 4 bases; junction bases not matched to a gene: 8.

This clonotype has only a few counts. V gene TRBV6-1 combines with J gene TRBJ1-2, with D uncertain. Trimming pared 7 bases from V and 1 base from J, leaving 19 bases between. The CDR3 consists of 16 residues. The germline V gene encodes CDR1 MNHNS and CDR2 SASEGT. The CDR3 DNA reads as TGTGCCAGCAAGGGTTCGCTACTCCTACTTAACTATGGCTACACCTTC. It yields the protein CASKGSLLLLNYGYTF.

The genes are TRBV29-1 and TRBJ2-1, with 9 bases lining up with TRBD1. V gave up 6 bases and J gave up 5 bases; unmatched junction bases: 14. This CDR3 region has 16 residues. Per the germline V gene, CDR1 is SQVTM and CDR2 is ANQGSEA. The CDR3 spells CSVTGGWAGTNNEQFF. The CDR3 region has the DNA TGCAGCGTCACAGGGGGCTGGGCGGGCACCAACAATGAGCAGTTCTTC.

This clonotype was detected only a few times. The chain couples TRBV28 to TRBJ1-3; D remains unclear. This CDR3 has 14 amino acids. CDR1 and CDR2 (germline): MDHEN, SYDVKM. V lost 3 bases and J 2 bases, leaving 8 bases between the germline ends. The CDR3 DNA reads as TGTGCCAGCAGTTTGATAGGTGCTGGAAACACCATATATTTT. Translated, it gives CASSLIGAGNTIYF.

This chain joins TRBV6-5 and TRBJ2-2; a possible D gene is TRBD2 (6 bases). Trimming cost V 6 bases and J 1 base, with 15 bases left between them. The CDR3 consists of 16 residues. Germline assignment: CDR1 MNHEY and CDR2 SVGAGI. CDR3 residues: CASRGGVTQNTGELFF. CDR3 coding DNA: TGTGCCAGCAGGGGGGGAGTTACCCAGAACACCGGGGAGCTGTTTTTT.

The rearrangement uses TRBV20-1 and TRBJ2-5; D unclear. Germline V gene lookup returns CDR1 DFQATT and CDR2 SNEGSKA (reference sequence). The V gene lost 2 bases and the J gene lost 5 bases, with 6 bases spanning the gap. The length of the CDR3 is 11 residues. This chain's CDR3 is CSARPEETQYF. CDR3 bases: TGCAGTGCTAGACCCGAGGAGACCCAGTACTTC.

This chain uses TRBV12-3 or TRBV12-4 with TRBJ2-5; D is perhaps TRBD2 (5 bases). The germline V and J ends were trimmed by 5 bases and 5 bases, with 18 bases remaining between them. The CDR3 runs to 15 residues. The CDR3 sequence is CASSLPDWQRETQYF. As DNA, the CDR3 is TGTGCCAGCAGTCTCCCGGACTGGCAGAGGGAGACCCAGTACTTC.

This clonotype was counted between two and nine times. The CDR3 loop reads CASSLGPAGDQETQYF. As DNA, the CDR3 is TGCGCCAGCAGCTTGGGCCCAGCGGGGGACCAAGAGACCCAGTACTTC. This sequence joins TRBV5-1 and TRBJ2-5, with 8 bases aligning to TRBD2. V lost 0 bases to trimming and J lost 0 bases; unmatched junction nucleotides: 4. The length of the CDR3 is 16 residues. Germline values: CDR1 SGHRS, CDR2 YFSETQ.

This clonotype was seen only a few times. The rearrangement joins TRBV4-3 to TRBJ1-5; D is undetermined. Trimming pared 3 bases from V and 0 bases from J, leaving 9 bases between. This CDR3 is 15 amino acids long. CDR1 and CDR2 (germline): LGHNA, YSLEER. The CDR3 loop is CASSHDLGSNQPQHF. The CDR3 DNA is TGCGCCAGCAGCCACGACTTGGGTAGCAATCAGCCCCAGCATTTT.

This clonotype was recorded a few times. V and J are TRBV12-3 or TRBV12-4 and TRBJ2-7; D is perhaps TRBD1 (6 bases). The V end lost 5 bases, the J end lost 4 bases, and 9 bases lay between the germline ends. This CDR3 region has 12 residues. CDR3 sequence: CASSRTGYEQYF. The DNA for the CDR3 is TGTGCCAGCAGTAGAACAGGGTACGAGCAGTACTTC.

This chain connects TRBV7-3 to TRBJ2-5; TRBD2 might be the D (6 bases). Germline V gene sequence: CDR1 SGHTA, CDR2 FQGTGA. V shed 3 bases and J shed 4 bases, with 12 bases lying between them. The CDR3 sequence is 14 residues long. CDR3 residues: CASSFWREGETQYF. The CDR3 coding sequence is TGTGCCAGCAGCTTTTGGCGGGAAGGAGAGACCCAGTACTTC.

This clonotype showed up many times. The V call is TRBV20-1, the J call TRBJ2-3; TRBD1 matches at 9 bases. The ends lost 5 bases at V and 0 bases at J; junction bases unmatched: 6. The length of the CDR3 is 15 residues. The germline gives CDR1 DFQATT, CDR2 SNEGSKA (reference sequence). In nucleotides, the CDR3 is TGCAGTGCTTCGCACAGGGGGCCTAGCACAGATACGCAGTATTTT. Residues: CSASHRGPSTDTQYF.

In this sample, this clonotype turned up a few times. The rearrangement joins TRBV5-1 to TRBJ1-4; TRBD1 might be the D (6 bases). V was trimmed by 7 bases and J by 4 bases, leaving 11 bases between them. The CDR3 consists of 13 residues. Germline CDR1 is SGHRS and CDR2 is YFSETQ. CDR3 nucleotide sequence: TGCGCCAGCCGGGGACAAATTAATGAAAAACTGTTTTTT. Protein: CASRGQINEKLFF.

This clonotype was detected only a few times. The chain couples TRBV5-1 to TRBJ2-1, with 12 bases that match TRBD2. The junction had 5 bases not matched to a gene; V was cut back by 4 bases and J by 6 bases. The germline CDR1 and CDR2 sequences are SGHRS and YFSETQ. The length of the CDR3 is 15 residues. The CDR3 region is CASSTGLAGRNEQFF. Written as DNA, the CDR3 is TGCGCCAGCAGCACCGGACTAGCGGGACGCAATGAGCAGTTCTTC.

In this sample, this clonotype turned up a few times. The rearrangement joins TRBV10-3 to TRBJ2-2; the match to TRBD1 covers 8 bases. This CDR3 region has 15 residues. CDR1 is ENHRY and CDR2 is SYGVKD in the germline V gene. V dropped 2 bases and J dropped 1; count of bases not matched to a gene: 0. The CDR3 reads CAISEGQGNTGELFF. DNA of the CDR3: TGTGCCATCAGTGAGGGACAGGGGAACACCGGGGAGCTGTTTTTT.